This T cell receptor (beta chain) is from a study of vaccination effects on CD4 cells after COVID-19. Whole-study findings and limits: Convalescents' post-vaccine spike-reactive clones were mainly new, vaccine-induced. Whether induced by infection or by vaccine, clones showed marked clonal contraction late after vaccination. The study dataset contains few convalescent patients and includes no early post-infection timepoints.

TCRdb's copy holds only in-frame clones and misses some; the assay was immunoSEQ multiplex PCR. The table lists tens of thousands of clones, more than 75% of them singletons. After expansion with viral peptide pools in the ViraFEST assay, antigen-specific CD4+ T cells were sequenced. The authors isolated CD4+ T cells after around 10 days of culture. The individual was infected with SARS-CoV-2 between March and December 2020, as confirmed by PCR. Replacing half the medium with IL-2 medium was done on days 3 and 7. Regarding this clone: Its antigen is unidentified.

Deletions cut 0 bases from V and 6 bases from J, with 13 bases between. The CDR3 has 15 amino acids. Germline V gene data show CDR1 as SGDLS and CDR2 as YYNGEE. This material consisted of CD4+ T cells from PBMCs cultured with HIV peptides, taken before COVID-19 vaccination. Subset reported: HIV-1 Nef peptide pool negative control/reference culture. The V call is TRBV9, the J call TRBJ1-5; maybe TRBD1 (5 bases). The TCR originated in a human donor who had a prior SARS-CoV-2 infection. DNA of the CDR3: TGTGCCAGCAGCGTAGCGCCGGGGGATGCTCAGCCCCAGCATTTT. Translated, it gives CASSVAPGDAQPQHF.